Included here is one T cell receptor (beta chain) sequence, with context. In the same sample, other DNA sequences code for this CDR3. Original data processing: It was from reference gene primer amplification that nucleated cell counts were estimated. TCRdb's table, derived via immunoSEQ multiplex PCR, lists solely in-frame clones and lacks some. V, J and clone size derive from that table, while D and trimming were established from the DNA sequence. The table includes almost 250,000 clones, about 82% detected once. V dropped 4 bases and J dropped 3 bases, with 6 bases sitting between them. Looked up from germline, CDR1 is MDHEN and CDR2 is SYDVKM. The CDR3 runs 12 residues. The data are from a study of blood T cell repertoires in COVID-19. Study as a whole: There were acute and convalescent COVID-19 samples, and they came from the United States, Italy and Spain.

The sequencing sample was made of peripheral blood. The chain has TRBV28 and TRBJ2-5; TRBD1 might be the D (6 bases). The origin of this receptor is an elderly woman with COVID-19, enrolled during active disease. The CDR3 spells CASSYREETQYF. CDR3 DNA sequence: TGTGCCAGCAGTTACAGGGAAGAGACCCAGTACTTC.